The clone carrying this T cell receptor beta chain was seen only once. The antigen is not known. The data originate from a study of PD-1 blockade in mismatch repair-deficient tumors. Broader study findings: Rapid post-treatment expansion, then contraction, generally preceding radiologic response, marked tumor-resident clones.

Only in-frame clones appear in the TCRdb table, and some are missing; sequencing was by immunoSEQ multiplex PCR. The table lists around 30,000 clones, 75% to 90% of them singletons. The CDR3 is made up of 16 amino acids. The V gene's germline CDR1 is SEHNR and CDR2 FQNEAQ (reference sequence). With 8 bases removed from V and 6 bases from J, the gap between germline ends came to 26 bases. Every patient had mismatch repair deficiency by PCR or immunohistochemistry. A few pembrolizumab responders had their TCRs sequenced. The sequence was obtained from an adult with mismatch repair-deficient cancer. The chain couples TRBV7-9 to TRBJ2-7; tentative D call: TRBD1 (6 bases). The material sequenced was PBMCs, taken around 6 weeks after starting pembrolizumab. CDR3 amino acids: CASAPTPLDRGGEQYF. As DNA, the CDR3 is TGTGCCAGCGCTCCGACGCCCCTGGACAGAGGAGGCGAGCAGTACTTC.